What follows are 3 T cell receptor beta chains derived from one specimen sequenced in a study of cytomegalovirus exposure and HLA in healthy donors. In the PCR, 60 Vbeta and 13 Jbeta primers were used. The data were produced by immunoSEQ multiplex PCR, yet TCRdb's version contains in-frame clones alone and is incomplete. The repertoire includes approximately 110,000 clones, approximately 15% of them detected once, and roughly 2% sits in the top ten. Sequencing was done on a sample of PBMCs. These receptor sequences come from a woman aged 18-35 years in good health and CMV-seronegative.

The sample holds a few counts of this clone. The V call is TRBV6-6, the J call TRBJ2-3, with a possible D match to TRBD2 (5 bases). The CDR3 covers 12 residues. The V end lost 6 bases, the J end lost 6 bases, and 10 bases lay between the germline ends. Per germline, CDR1 MNHNY and CDR2 SVGAGI (reference sequence). For the CDR3, the DNA is TGTGCCAGCAGACAGAGAGGGGATACGCAGTATTTT. The encoded protein is CASRQRGDTQYF.

This clone turned up a few times. The chain couples TRBV27 to TRBJ2-5; 8 bases fit TRBD1. The CDR3 is 13 amino acids. The V segment lost 5 bases and the J segment 9 bases; nucleotides outside the gene matches: 8. From germline, CDR1 is MNHEY and CDR2 SMNVEV (reference sequence). The CDR3, as DNA: TGTGCCAGCAGTCCAGGGACAGGAGGGCCCCAGTACTTC. It codes for CASSPGTGGPQYF.

The chain uses TRBV19 and TRBJ2-6, with 12 bases fitting TRBD1. The CDR3 length is 19 residues. CDR1 and CDR2 (germline): LNHDA, SQIVND (reference sequence). Trimming at V came to 8 bases and at J to 0 bases, leaving 11 bases not matched to a gene. CDR3 in DNA: TGTGCCAGTCTCGGGACAGGGGGCTACTTTTCCTCTGGGGCCAACGTCCTGACTTTC. It is translated as CASLGTGGYFSSGANVLTF.